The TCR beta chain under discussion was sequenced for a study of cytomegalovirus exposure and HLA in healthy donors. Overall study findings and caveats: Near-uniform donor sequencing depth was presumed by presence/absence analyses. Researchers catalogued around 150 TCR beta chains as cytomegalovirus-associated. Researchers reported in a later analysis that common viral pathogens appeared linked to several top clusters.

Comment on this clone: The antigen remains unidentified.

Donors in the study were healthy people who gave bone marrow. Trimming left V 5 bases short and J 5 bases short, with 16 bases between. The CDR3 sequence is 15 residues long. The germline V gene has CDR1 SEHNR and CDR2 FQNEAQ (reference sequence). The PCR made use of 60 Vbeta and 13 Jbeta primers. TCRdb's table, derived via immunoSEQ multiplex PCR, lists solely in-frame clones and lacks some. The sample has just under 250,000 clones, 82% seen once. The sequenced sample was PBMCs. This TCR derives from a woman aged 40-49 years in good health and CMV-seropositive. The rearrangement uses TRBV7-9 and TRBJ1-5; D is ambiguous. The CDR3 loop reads CASSLDFGSYQPQHF. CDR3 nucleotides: TGTGCCAGCAGCCTAGATTTCGGGAGTTATCAGCCCCAGCATTTT.